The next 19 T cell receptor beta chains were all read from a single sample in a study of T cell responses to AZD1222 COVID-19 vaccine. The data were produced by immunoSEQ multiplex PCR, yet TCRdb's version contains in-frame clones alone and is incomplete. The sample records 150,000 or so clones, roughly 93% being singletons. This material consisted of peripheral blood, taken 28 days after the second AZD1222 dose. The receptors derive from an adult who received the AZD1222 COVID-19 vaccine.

As DNA, the CDR3 is TGTGCCAGCAAGGCAGGGGGATTTCCTGGGAACACTGAAGCTTTCTTT. Translation gives CASKAGGFPGNTEAFF. This chain links TRBV2 with TRBJ1-1, with 7 bases that match TRBD1. Germline V gene lookup returns CDR1 SNHLY and CDR2 FYNNEI. The V and J ends lost 7 bases and 1 base, in that order; junction bases with no gene match: 12. The CDR3 contains 16 residues.

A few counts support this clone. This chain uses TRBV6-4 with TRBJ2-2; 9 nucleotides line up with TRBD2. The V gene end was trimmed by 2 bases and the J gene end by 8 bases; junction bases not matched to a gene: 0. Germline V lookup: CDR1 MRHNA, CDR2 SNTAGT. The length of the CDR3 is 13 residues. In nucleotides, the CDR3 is TGTGCCAGCAGTGACGGACTAGCGGGGGAGCTGTTTTTT. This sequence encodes CASSDGLAGELFF.

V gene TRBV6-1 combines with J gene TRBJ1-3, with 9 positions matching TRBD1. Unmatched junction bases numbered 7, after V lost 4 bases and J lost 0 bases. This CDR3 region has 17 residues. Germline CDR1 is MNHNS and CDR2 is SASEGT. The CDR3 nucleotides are TGTGCCAGCAGTGGTTACAGGGGGCTCCGCTCTGGAAACACCATATATTTT. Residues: CASSGYRGLRSGNTIYF.

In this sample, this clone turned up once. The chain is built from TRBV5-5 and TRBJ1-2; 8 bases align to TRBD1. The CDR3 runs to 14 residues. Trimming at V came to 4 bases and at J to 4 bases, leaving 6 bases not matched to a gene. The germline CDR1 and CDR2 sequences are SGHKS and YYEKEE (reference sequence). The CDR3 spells CASSRETGAYGYTF. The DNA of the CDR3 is TGTGCCAGCAGCCGAGAGACAGGGGCCTATGGCTACACCTTC.

CDR3 region: CSGFSNSRIGYTF. The DNA of the CDR3 is TGCAGCGGCTTCTCGAACTCTCGCATTGGCTACACCTTC. The chain uses TRBV29-1 and TRBJ1-2; D is uncertain. Germline loops: CDR1 SQVTM, CDR2 ANQGSEA. Between the trimmed V and J ends, which lost 7 bases and 7 bases, there was a span of 19 bases. The CDR3 has 13 residues.

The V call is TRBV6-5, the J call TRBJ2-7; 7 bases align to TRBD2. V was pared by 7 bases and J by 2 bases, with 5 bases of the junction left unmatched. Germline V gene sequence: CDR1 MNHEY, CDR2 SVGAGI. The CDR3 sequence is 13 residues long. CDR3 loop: CASTTGLAYEQYF. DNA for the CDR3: TGTGCCAGCACCACAGGACTAGCCTACGAGCAGTACTTC.

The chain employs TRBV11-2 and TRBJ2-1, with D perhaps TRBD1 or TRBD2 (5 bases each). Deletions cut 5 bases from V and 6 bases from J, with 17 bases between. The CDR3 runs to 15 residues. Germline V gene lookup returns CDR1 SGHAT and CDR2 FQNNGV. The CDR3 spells CASSPGPSPVNEQFF. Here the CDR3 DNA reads TGTGCCAGCAGCCCGGGGCCGTCACCAGTCAATGAGCAGTTCTTC.

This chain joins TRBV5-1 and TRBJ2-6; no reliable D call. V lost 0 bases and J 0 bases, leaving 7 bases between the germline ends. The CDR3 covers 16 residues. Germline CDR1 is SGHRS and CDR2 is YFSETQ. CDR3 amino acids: CASSLARFSGANVLTF. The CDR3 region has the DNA TGCGCCAGCAGCTTGGCCCGATTCTCTGGGGCCAACGTCCTGACTTTC.

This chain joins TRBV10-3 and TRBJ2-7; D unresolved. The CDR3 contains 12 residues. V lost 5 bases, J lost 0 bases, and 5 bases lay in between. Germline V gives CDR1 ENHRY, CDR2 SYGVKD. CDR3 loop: CAISSPSYEQYF. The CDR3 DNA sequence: TGTGCCATCAGTTCCCCCTCCTACGAGCAGTACTTC.

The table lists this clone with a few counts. The CDR3 here is CASSFGTSGREFF. CDR3 coding DNA: TGCGCCAGCAGCTTCGGGACTAGCGGGAGGGAGTTCTTC. The chain joins TRBV5-1 to TRBJ2-1, with 16 nucleotides matching TRBD2. Germline V gene lookup returns CDR1 SGHRS and CDR2 YFSETQ. This CDR3 contains 13 residues. V lost 2 bases to trimming and J lost 14 bases; unmatched junction nucleotides: 1.

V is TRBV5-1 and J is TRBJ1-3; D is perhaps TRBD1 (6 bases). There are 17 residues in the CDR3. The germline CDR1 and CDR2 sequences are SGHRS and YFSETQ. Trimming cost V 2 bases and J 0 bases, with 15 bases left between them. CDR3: CASSLVPGQISGNTIYF. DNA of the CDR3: TGCGCCAGCAGCTTAGTCCCAGGACAGATCTCTGGAAACACCATATATTTT.

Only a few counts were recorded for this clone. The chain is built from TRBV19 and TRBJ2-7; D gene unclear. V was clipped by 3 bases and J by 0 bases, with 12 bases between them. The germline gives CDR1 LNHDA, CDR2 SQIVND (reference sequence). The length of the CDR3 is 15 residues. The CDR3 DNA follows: TGTGCCAGTAGTATTTTTGGCAGTAGCTCCTACGAGCAGTACTTC. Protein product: CASSIFGSSSYEQYF. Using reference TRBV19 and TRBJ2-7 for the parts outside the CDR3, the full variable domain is DGGITQSPKYLFRKEGQNVTLSCEQNLNHDAMYWYRQDPGQGLRLIYYSQIVNDFQKGDIAEGYSVSREKKESFPLTVTSAQKNPTAFYLCASSIFGSSSYEQYFGPGTRLTVT.

The CDR3: CASSHGVGRNEQFF. CDR3 DNA: TGTGCCAGCAGCCACGGTGTAGGGCGCAATGAGCAGTTCTTC. This chain links TRBV7-3 with TRBJ2-1; D gene unclear. The CDR3 consists of 14 residues. Trimming took off 5 bases at V and 6 bases at J, with 14 bases between the two ends. Germline lookup yields CDR1 SGHTA and CDR2 FQGTGA.

In DNA form, the CDR3 reads TGTGCCAGCAGGGCTGGGACAGGGAACTATGGCTACACCTTC. This codes for CASRAGTGNYGYTF. The chain joins TRBV6-5 to TRBJ1-2, with 9 bases aligning to TRBD1. J was trimmed by 2 bases and V by 6 bases; bases with no gene match: 4. CDR1 MNHEY and CDR2 SVGAGI come from the germline V gene. This CDR3 region has 14 residues.

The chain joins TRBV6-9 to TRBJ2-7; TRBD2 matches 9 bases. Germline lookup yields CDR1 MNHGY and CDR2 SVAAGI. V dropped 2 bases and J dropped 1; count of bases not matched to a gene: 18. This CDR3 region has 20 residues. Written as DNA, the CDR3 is TGTGCCAGCAGTTATGGCAGGGTATGGGCGGGAGGGCCTGCTTCCTACGAGCAGTACTTC. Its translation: CASSYGRVWAGGPASYEQYF.

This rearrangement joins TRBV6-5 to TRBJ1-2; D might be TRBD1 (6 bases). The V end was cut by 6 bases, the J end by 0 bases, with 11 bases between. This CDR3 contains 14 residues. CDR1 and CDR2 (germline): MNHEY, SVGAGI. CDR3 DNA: TGTGCCAGCAGCAGGACAGCGTCTAACTATGGCTACACCTTC. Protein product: CASSRTASNYGYTF.

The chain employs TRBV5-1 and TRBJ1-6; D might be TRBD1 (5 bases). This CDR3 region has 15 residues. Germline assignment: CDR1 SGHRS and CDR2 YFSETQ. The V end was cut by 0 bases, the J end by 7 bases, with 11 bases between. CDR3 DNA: TGCGCCAGCAGCTTGGGACAGTGGGAAAATTCACCCCTCCACTTT. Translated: CASSLGQWENSPLHF.

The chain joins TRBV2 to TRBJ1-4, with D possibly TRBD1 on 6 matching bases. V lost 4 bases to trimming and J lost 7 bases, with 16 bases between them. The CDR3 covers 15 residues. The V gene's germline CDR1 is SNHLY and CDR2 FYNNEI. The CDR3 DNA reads TGTGCCAGCAGTGGTCACCACAGGGTTGGTGAAAAACTGTTTTTT. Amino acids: CASSGHHRVGEKLFF.

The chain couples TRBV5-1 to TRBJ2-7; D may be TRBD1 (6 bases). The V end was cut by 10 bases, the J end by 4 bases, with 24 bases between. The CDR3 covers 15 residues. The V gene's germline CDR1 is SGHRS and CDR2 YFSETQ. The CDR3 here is CASGAGAPLGYEQYF. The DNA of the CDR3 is TGCGCCTCAGGGGCAGGGGCCCCCCTAGGGTACGAGCAGTACTTC.